This T cell receptor beta chain was captured by sequencing in a study of high-grade serous ovarian cancer treatment subgroups. Looking at the study overall: On average, roughly 14,000 reads and under 9,000 unique TCR beta rearrangements were obtained per sample. Findings of the study overall: Same-patient tumor repertoires overlapped at about 0.1 to 0.79; different patients barely overlapped. Without spatial data, bulk sequencing limits insight into HGSC tumor diversity. TCR relatedness rose with neoantigen level and trended with mutation load.

In regard to this clone: As yet, its antigen is unknown.

Using immunoSEQ multiplex PCR, the repertoire was profiled, and TCRdb retains in-frame clones only, with some absent. The table includes under 10,000 clones, 55% to 75% detected once. Tumor samples were taken before definitive surgery or chemotherapy. Trimming cost V 0 bases and J 3 bases; bases outside gene matches: 8. Germline CDR1 is SGDLS and CDR2 is YYNGEE. This CDR3 has 18 residues. This chain links TRBV9 with TRBJ2-2, with 10 bases fitting TRBD2. The specimen sequenced was tumor tissue. The sequence was obtained from a human donor with high-grade serous ovarian cancer. The CDR3 DNA is TGTGCCAGCAGCGTAGTGGGGCTTGGGACTAGCGACACCGGGGAGCTGTTTTTT. It encodes CASSVVGLGTSDTGELFF.